This entry concerns a single T cell receptor (beta chain). Its cognate antigen is unknown. Measured with immunoSEQ multiplex PCR; TCRdb has only the in-frame clones, and not every one. The data show 30,000 to 45,000 clones, 77% seen once. Germline CDR1 and CDR2: SQVTM and ANQGSEA. This CDR3 comprises 13 residues. V dropped 6 bases and J dropped 7 bases, with 15 bases sitting between them. 75,000 to 100,000 naive or memory CD4+ cells were cultured with CEF peptides for about nine days. The record originates from a study of CD4 T cells in relation to SARS-CoV-2 and coronaviruses. Overall study: TCR beta CDR3s were sequenced after roughly nine-day antigen culture of PBMCs. Convalescent patients were roughly 8 males and 4 females; two were Hispanic.

Study results and limitations: About 65% of donors had memory CD4+ clonotypes crossrecognizing SARS-CoV-2 and common cold coronavirus spike.

The V gene is TRBV29-1, the J gene TRBJ2-2; maybe TRBD1 (5 bases). This TCR was recovered from an adult with COVID-19. What was sequenced was memory CD4+ T cells from PBMCs, cultured in vitro. The CDR3 protein is CSVATRQHGELFF. The CDR3 DNA is TGCAGCGTCGCGACCCGACAGCACGGGGAGCTGTTTTTT.